This is a list of T cell receptor beta chains from one sample in a study of shared clonotypes between healthy human individuals. Only in-frame clones appear in the TCRdb table, and some are missing; sequencing was by immunoSEQ multiplex PCR. The sample lists around 940,000 clones; around three quarters were seen once. Source material: memory CD4+ T cells sorted from blood. Receptors were obtained from a man between 18 and 29 years old in good health. The CDR3 runs from the conserved cysteine through the conserved F or W. The D gene is left open where the match is weak. The size field is filled for only some rows; it gives once, few, many or a size class.

CDR3,DNA,size,V,J,D
CASREPGTDTQYF,TGTGCCAGCCGAGAACCGGGAACAGATACGCAGTATTTT,-,TRBV6-5,TRBJ2-3,-
CASSESWGVRNTEAFF,TGCGCCAGCAGTGAGTCGTGGGGGGTCCGGAACACTGAAGCTTTCTTT,-,TRBV10-2,TRBJ1-1,-
CASSGPAGVADTQYF,TGTGCCAGTAGCGGCCCAGCGGGAGTTGCAGATACGCAGTATTTT,-,TRBV19,TRBJ2-3,TRBD2
CASSWTENTEAFF,TGCGCCAGCAGCTGGACAGAGAACACTGAAGCTTTCTTT,-,TRBV5-1,TRBJ1-1,-
CASLGDSNEKLFF,TGTGCCAGCCTCGGAGACTCGAATGAAAAACTGTTTTTT,many,TRBV28,TRBJ1-4,-
CASSRSGSYNEQFF,TGTGCCAGCAGCAGGTCGGGATCCTACAATGAGCAGTTCTTC,-,TRBV27,TRBJ2-1,-
CASSLLAGTGGNEQFF,TGTGCCAGCAGCTTGCTTGCCGGGACAGGGGGGAATGAGCAGTTCTTC,-,TRBV5-4,TRBJ2-1,TRBD1
CASSSYRKGTNEKLFF,TGTGCCAGCAGCTCCTACAGGAAGGGAACTAATGAAAAACTGTTTTTT,-,TRBV5-4,TRBJ1-4,-
CASIPTGGTPVAFF,TGTGCCAGCATCCCTACCGGGGGGACCCCCGTTGCTTTCTTT,few,TRBV28,TRBJ1-1,-
CASSARNGDTQYF,TGTGCCAGCAGTGCGAGGAACGGAGATACGCAGTATTTT,-,TRBV6-4,TRBJ2-3,-
CASSPPVGQGISYEQYF,TGCGCCAGCAGCCCCCCCGTAGGACAGGGAATCTCCTACGAGCAGTACTTC,-,TRBV4-1,TRBJ2-7,TRBD1
CASSSSALHQETQYF,TGTGCCAGCAGCTCTAGCGCCTTACACCAAGAGACCCAGTACTTC,-,TRBV7-2,TRBJ2-5,-
CASSSRTGGEQFF,TGCGCCAGCAGTTCCCGTACGGGCGGTGAGCAGTTCTTC,-,TRBV10-2,TRBJ2-1,-
CASSEAPYGANVLTF,TGTGCCAGCAGTGAAGCGCCATATGGGGCCAACGTCCTGACTTTC,-,TRBV2,TRBJ2-6,-
CASSLGGYEQFF,TGTGCCAGCAGCCTCGGGGGATATGAGCAGTTCTTC,-,TRBV7-9,TRBJ2-1,-
CASSLSGADGLGGYTF,TGTGCCAGCAGTTTATCTGGGGCGGACGGCCTGGGTGGCTACACCTTC,-,TRBV27,TRBJ1-2,-